This T cell receptor beta chain was profiled in a study of identical twins. Trimming took 5 bases from V and 5 from J; bases not matched to a gene: 3. The CDR3 sequence is 13 residues long. Per the germline V gene, CDR1 is MDHEN and CDR2 is SYDVKM. This clonotype was recorded a few times. Template switching created a universal primer site, and the cDNA included unique molecular identifiers. TCRdb re-derived calls from the 5' RACE reads in MiXCR, one entry per CDR3 protein. The data contain approximately 700,000 distinct CDR3 sequences, 15% to 20% of them singletons. This same sample was also part of a study on T cells expressing NK-cell markers. That publication notes: The leading position in the CD3+CD56-NKG2C+ fraction of several donors also went to these clonotypes.

Sequenced material: PBMCs. The TCR comes from a woman aged 18 to 35 in good health. The chain uses TRBV28 and TRBJ2-3, with 8 bases lining up with TRBD1. CDR3 DNA sequence: TGTGCCAGCAGTGACAGGGGAGGAGATACGCAGTATTTT. It codes for CASSDRGGDTQYF.